The rows below give T cell receptor beta chains drawn from one sample of a study of chemoradiotherapy in HPV16-positive cancers. Libraries were prepared by immunoSEQ multiplex PCR; TCRdb keeps only in-frame clonotypes and omits some of them. This table has 45,000 to 60,000 clones, roughly 90% appearing once. Material: blood, obtained from a patient who underwent chemoradiotherapy. The receptors originated from a human donor with HPV-associated anogenital cancer. Both conserved end residues are part of each CDR3. The order of the fields is CDR3 DNA, CDR3 protein, V gene, D gene, clone size, J gene. A D gene is named only where the DNA matches it firmly. Only some rows state a clone size, as once, few, many or a class for expanded clones.

CDR3nt: TGTGCCAGCAGCACCGGCCTGCCCAATAATTCACCCCTCCACTTT
CDR3aa: CASSTGLPNNSPLHF
v_gene: TRBV6-1
d_gene: NA
abundance: NA
j_gene: TRBJ1-6

CDR3nt: TGTGCCAGCAGCTCCTTTCGGGGGGACAGGGGCTATGGCTACACCTTC
CDR3aa: CASSSFRGDRGYGYTF
v_gene: TRBV7-9
d_gene: TRBD1
abundance: NA
j_gene: TRBJ1-2

CDR3nt: TGCGCCAGCAGCTTGAGGGGACAGGGGAGCTATAATTCACCCCTCCACTTT
CDR3aa: CASSLRGQGSYNSPLHF
v_gene: TRBV5-1
d_gene: TRBD1
abundance: NA
j_gene: TRBJ1-6

CDR3nt: TGTGCCACTATTAAGACAGGGGGTAGAAATGAGCAGTTCTTC
CDR3aa: CATIKTGGRNEQFF
v_gene: TRBV7-8
d_gene: TRBD1
abundance: few
j_gene: TRBJ2-1

CDR3nt: TGTGCCAGCAGCCTCGGCGCTAGCACAGATACGCAGTATTTT
CDR3aa: CASSLGASTDTQYF
v_gene: TRBV4-2
d_gene: NA
abundance: once
j_gene: TRBJ2-3

CDR3nt: TGCGCCAGCAGCCAAGATAGAAACATCCAGCCCCAGCATTTT
CDR3aa: CASSQDRNIQPQHF
v_gene: TRBV4-3
d_gene: NA
abundance: NA
j_gene: TRBJ1-5

CDR3nt: TGTGCCAGCAGTCCCCGGAGCGCAGGGACTGAAGCTTTCTTT
CDR3aa: CASSPRSAGTEAFF
v_gene: TRBV28
d_gene: NA
abundance: NA
j_gene: TRBJ1-1

CDR3nt: TGCGCCAGCAGTAACCCCACAGGGTTCGAGGAGACCCAGTACTTC
CDR3aa: CASSNPTGFEETQYF
v_gene: TRBV5-1
d_gene: NA
abundance: NA
j_gene: TRBJ2-5

CDR3nt: TGTGCCAGCAGCTCGGGAGGACTAGCGGGAGAAAATGAGCAGTTCTTC
CDR3aa: CASSSGGLAGENEQFF
v_gene: TRBV11-2
d_gene: TRBD2
abundance: NA
j_gene: TRBJ2-1

CDR3nt: TGCAGCGCACTAGTGATCTACACCGGGGAGCTGTTTTTT
CDR3aa: CSALVIYTGELFF
v_gene: TRBV29-1
d_gene: NA
abundance: few
j_gene: TRBJ2-2

CDR3nt: TGTGCCAGCAGCTTAGCGGGGACTAGCGGGGCCTACGAGCAGTACTTC
CDR3aa: CASSLAGTSGAYEQYF
v_gene: TRBV7-9
d_gene: TRBD2
abundance: NA
j_gene: TRBJ2-7

CDR3nt: TGTGCCAGCAGCTTAGATATTGCCTACGAGCAGTACTTC
CDR3aa: CASSLDIAYEQYF
v_gene: TRBV11-2
d_gene: NA
abundance: NA
j_gene: TRBJ2-7

CDR3nt: TGTGCCAGCAGACTAGCGGGAGCTAGAGAGCAGTACTTC
CDR3aa: CASRLAGAREQYF
v_gene: TRBV7-6
d_gene: TRBD2
abundance: NA
j_gene: TRBJ2-7

CDR3nt: TGTGCCTGGAGTGTACCGGAACGGGATACGCAGTATTTT
CDR3aa: CAWSVPERDTQYF
v_gene: TRBV30
d_gene: NA
abundance: NA
j_gene: TRBJ2-3

CDR3nt: TGTGCCAGCACACCGGACGGAGCGGGCAATCAGCCCCAGCATTTT
CDR3aa: CASTPDGAGNQPQHF
v_gene: TRBV6-1
d_gene: NA
abundance: NA
j_gene: TRBJ1-5

CDR3nt: TGTGCCAGCTCACCAAAGCAGGGTGACGGCAATCAGCCCCAGCATTTT
CDR3aa: CASSPKQGDGNQPQHF
v_gene: TRBV18
d_gene: NA
abundance: NA
j_gene: TRBJ1-5

CDR3nt: TGTGCCAGCAGCCTGGGACATCCCTGGCCGCAGTATTTT
CDR3aa: CASSLGHPWPQYF
v_gene: TRBV7-3
d_gene: NA
abundance: NA
j_gene: TRBJ2-3

CDR3nt: TGTGCCAGCTCACCAGGGACCCGGCACGGGGGGACTGAAGCTTTCTTT
CDR3aa: CASSPGTRHGGTEAFF
v_gene: TRBV18
d_gene: NA
abundance: NA
j_gene: TRBJ1-1

CDR3nt: TGTGCCAGCAGCACGGGACAGGGCGGAGAAAAACTGTTTTTT
CDR3aa: CASSTGQGGEKLFF
v_gene: TRBV7-6
d_gene: TRBD1
abundance: NA
j_gene: TRBJ1-4

CDR3nt: TGTGCCAGCAGACCCACGGGACACTATGGCTACACCTTC
CDR3aa: CASRPTGHYGYTF
v_gene: TRBV6-5
d_gene: NA
abundance: NA
j_gene: TRBJ1-2

CDR3nt: TGTGCCAGCAGCTTCAACATCAATGAGCAGTTCTTC
CDR3aa: CASSFNINEQFF
v_gene: TRBV5-5
d_gene: NA
abundance: NA
j_gene: TRBJ2-1

CDR3nt: TGCGCCAGCAGCCCTTTATTGACAGGGATGATTAATGAGCAGTTCTTC
CDR3aa: CASSPLLTGMINEQFF
v_gene: TRBV4-1
d_gene: TRBD1
abundance: NA
j_gene: TRBJ2-1

CDR3nt: TGCGCCAGCAGCCAAGGTGGGACAGAATATGGCTACACCTTC
CDR3aa: CASSQGGTEYGYTF
v_gene: TRBV4-1
d_gene: TRBD1
abundance: NA
j_gene: TRBJ1-2

CDR3nt: TGTGCCAGCAGCCCAAAAGGGACAGGGGCTGACTATGGCTACACCTTC
CDR3aa: CASSPKGTGADYGYTF
v_gene: TRBV7-9
d_gene: TRBD1
abundance: NA
j_gene: TRBJ1-2

CDR3nt: TGTGCCAGCAGCCCAGTGTCCTCGGGGCGGGGTACGCAGTATTTT
CDR3aa: CASSPVSSGRGTQYF
v_gene: TRBV7-2
d_gene: NA
abundance: NA
j_gene: TRBJ2-3

CDR3nt: TGTGCCAGCAGCTCAGGGGGCATTTTGGGCTCCTATAATTCACCCCTCCACTTT
CDR3aa: CASSSGGILGSYNSPLHF
v_gene: TRBV7-2
d_gene: TRBD1
abundance: NA
j_gene: TRBJ1-6

CDR3nt: TGCAGCGCTAGACTAGCGGGGCAAGAGACCCAGTACTTC
CDR3aa: CSARLAGQETQYF
v_gene: TRBV29-1
d_gene: TRBD2
abundance: NA
j_gene: TRBJ2-5

CDR3nt: TGTGCCAGCAGCTCAAGGACAGGCTGGGGCACCTTC
CDR3aa: CASSSRTGWGTF
v_gene: TRBV13
d_gene: TRBD1
abundance: NA
j_gene: TRBJ1-2

CDR3nt: TGCGCCAGCAGCCAACCCGGACGTAGCTCCTACGAGCAGTACTTC
CDR3aa: CASSQPGRSSYEQYF
v_gene: TRBV4-1
d_gene: NA
abundance: NA
j_gene: TRBJ2-7

CDR3nt: TGTGCCAGCAGCGTAGCGGGACAGGGGCACGAGCAGTACTTC
CDR3aa: CASSVAGQGHEQYF
v_gene: TRBV9
d_gene: TRBD1
abundance: NA
j_gene: TRBJ2-7

CDR3nt: TGTGCCAGCAGTCCGACAGGGTTGGTGAGGACAGATACGCAGTATTTT
CDR3aa: CASSPTGLVRTDTQYF
v_gene: TRBV2
d_gene: TRBD1
abundance: NA
j_gene: TRBJ2-3

CDR3nt: TGTGCCAGTAGCGAGGAAGCGGGTCAGCCCCAGCATTTT
CDR3aa: CASSEEAGQPQHF
v_gene: TRBV19
d_gene: NA
abundance: NA
j_gene: TRBJ1-5

CDR3nt: TGTGCCAGCAGCCCGCGGGGGGGTTCGAACACTGAAGCTTTCTTT
CDR3aa: CASSPRGGSNTEAFF
v_gene: TRBV7-6
d_gene: NA
abundance: NA
j_gene: TRBJ1-1

CDR3nt: TGTGCCAGCAGCTTAGTAGGGGGCCCGAACTACGAGCAGTACTTC
CDR3aa: CASSLVGGPNYEQYF
v_gene: TRBV11-2
d_gene: TRBD1
abundance: NA
j_gene: TRBJ2-7

CDR3nt: TGTGCCAGCAGCACCGGACAGGGTACCTACGAGCAGTACTTC
CDR3aa: CASSTGQGTYEQYF
v_gene: TRBV7-2
d_gene: TRBD1
abundance: NA
j_gene: TRBJ2-7

CDR3nt: TGCGCCAGCTCGTCACAGGGGAGAAATTCACCCCTCCACTTT
CDR3aa: CASSSQGRNSPLHF
v_gene: TRBV5-1
d_gene: TRBD1
abundance: NA
j_gene: TRBJ1-6

CDR3nt: TGTGCCAGCTCACCCCGGGACAGGGGTAACATTCAGTACTTC
CDR3aa: CASSPRDRGNIQYF
v_gene: TRBV18
d_gene: TRBD1
abundance: NA
j_gene: TRBJ2-4

CDR3nt: TGTGCCTGGCACATCTCGGCCGGCTACACCTTC
CDR3aa: CAWHISAGYTF
v_gene: TRBV30
d_gene: NA
abundance: NA
j_gene: TRBJ1-2

CDR3nt: TGTGCCAGCAGCGTGGGGACAGCCAAAAACATTCAGTACTTC
CDR3aa: CASSVGTAKNIQYF
v_gene: TRBV5-4
d_gene: NA
abundance: NA
j_gene: TRBJ2-4

CDR3nt: TGCGCCAGCAGCCAAGATGAGGGAGGCTATGGCTACACCTTC
CDR3aa: CASSQDEGGYGYTF
v_gene: TRBV4-3
d_gene: NA
abundance: NA
j_gene: TRBJ1-2

CDR3nt: TGTGCCAGCAGCGTCACTCTAGCGGGGGGGGCAGATACGCAGTATTTT
CDR3aa: CASSVTLAGGADTQYF
v_gene: TRBV9
d_gene: TRBD2
abundance: NA
j_gene: TRBJ2-3

CDR3nt: TGCGCCAGCAGCTCGGACTCGTCCTACAATGAGCAGTTCTTC
CDR3aa: CASSSDSSYNEQFF
v_gene: TRBV5-1
d_gene: NA
abundance: NA
j_gene: TRBJ2-1

CDR3nt: TGTGCCAGCAGCGTAGTAAGCGGGGGCCCGGGGGAGCAGTACTTC
CDR3aa: CASSVVSGGPGEQYF
v_gene: TRBV9
d_gene: TRBD2
abundance: NA
j_gene: TRBJ2-7

CDR3nt: TGCGCCAGCAGCCCACAGCCGGCAGGCCTTAATGAAAAACTGTTTTTT
CDR3aa: CASSPQPAGLNEKLFF
v_gene: TRBV5-1
d_gene: NA
abundance: NA
j_gene: TRBJ1-4

CDR3nt: TGTGCCATCAGTGTTGGAAGAGACTACACCTTC
CDR3aa: CAISVGRDYTF
v_gene: TRBV10-3
d_gene: NA
abundance: NA
j_gene: TRBJ1-2

CDR3nt: TGTGCCAGCAGCCCGGACTTCGGCGGGGACACTGAAGCTTTCTTT
CDR3aa: CASSPDFGGDTEAFF
v_gene: TRBV7-2
d_gene: NA
abundance: NA
j_gene: TRBJ1-1

CDR3nt: TGCGCCAGCAGCTCGGGGACAGTTACTAACTATGGCTACACCTTC
CDR3aa: CASSSGTVTNYGYTF
v_gene: TRBV5-1
d_gene: TRBD1
abundance: NA
j_gene: TRBJ1-2

CDR3nt: TGTGCCACCAGCACCCCTATGACTAGCGGCTCCTCCTACGAGCAGTACTTC
CDR3aa: CATSTPMTSGSSYEQYF
v_gene: TRBV15
d_gene: TRBD2
abundance: NA
j_gene: TRBJ2-7

CDR3nt: TGTGCCAGCAGCGTAAACACAGGGGGCGGAGAGACCCAGTACTTC
CDR3aa: CASSVNTGGGETQYF
v_gene: TRBV9
d_gene: TRBD1
abundance: NA
j_gene: TRBJ2-5

CDR3nt: TGTGCCAGCAGCTCCGTGGGGGGGGCAGGAAACACCATATATTTT
CDR3aa: CASSSVGGAGNTIYF
v_gene: TRBV7-2
d_gene: NA
abundance: NA
j_gene: TRBJ1-3

CDR3nt: TGTGCCAGCAGTTTCTCGGCGGGAATGTCGGATACGCAGTATTTT
CDR3aa: CASSFSAGMSDTQYF
v_gene: TRBV27
d_gene: NA
abundance: NA
j_gene: TRBJ2-3

CDR3nt: TGTGCCAGCAGCTTTAACGCCCAGACCTACGAGCAGTACTTC
CDR3aa: CASSFNAQTYEQYF
v_gene: TRBV7-8
d_gene: NA
abundance: NA
j_gene: TRBJ2-7

CDR3nt: TGTGCAAGTCGCCCGAGGGCGACTAGCGAAGAGACCCAGTACTTC
CDR3aa: CASRPRATSEETQYF
v_gene: TRBV12-2
d_gene: NA
abundance: NA
j_gene: TRBJ2-5

CDR3nt: TGTGCCAGCAGCCAAAACTCCTACGAGCAGTACTTC
CDR3aa: CASSQNSYEQYF
v_gene: TRBV27
d_gene: NA
abundance: NA
j_gene: TRBJ2-7

CDR3nt: TGTGCCAGTAGTTCATCCCTAGCGGTGAGCTCCTACAATGAGCAGTTCTTC
CDR3aa: CASSSSLAVSSYNEQFF
v_gene: TRBV19
d_gene: TRBD2
abundance: NA
j_gene: TRBJ2-1